The source of this T cell receptor (beta chain) is a study of T-cell reconstitution after alpha-beta-depleted transplantation in children. Germline values: CDR1 DFQATT, CDR2 SNEGSKA (reference sequence). The CDR3 has 14 residues. The ends were cut back, 3 bases at V and 0 bases at J, with 9 bases in the middle. This clonotype showed up just a few times. Its antigen remains unknown. Study conclusions and caveats: Where some patients showed high TCRbeta diversity at day 60, it came from recipient T cells and thymic progenitors that had survived. Expanded graft clones, several hundred of them, were reportedly the source of alpha-beta T cells about two months after transplant.

Preparation of the TCRbeta library involved a method that used unique molecular identifiers. TCRdb reanalysed the PCR reads using MiXCR and keeps one entry per CDR3 protein. This table has just under 350,000 distinct CDR3 sequences, around 15% appearing once. The TCR originated in a male patient under 10 years old who had a stem cell transplant for acute lymphoblastic leukemia, so the T cells may come from the graft donor. Specimen: PBMCs, mostly from graft donor cells, collected 360 days after TCRalphabeta/CD19-depleted stem cell transplant. The chain combines TRBV20-1 with TRBJ1-3, with D possibly being TRBD1 (5 bases). CDR3 in amino acids: CSASPTDSGNTIYF. CDR3 nucleotide sequence: TGCAGTGCTAGTCCGACAGACTCTGGAAACACCATATATTTT.